This entry lists 20 T cell receptor beta chains sequenced from one sample in a study of cytomegalovirus exposure and HLA in healthy donors. PCR involved 60 Vbeta and 13 Jbeta primers. Assay used: immunoSEQ multiplex PCR; TCRdb lists only in-frame clones, some missing. The data contain 110,000 to 150,000 clones, 75% of them seen just once; the ten biggest clones take up 6% to 8.5%. Source material: PBMCs. These receptors were obtained from a man aged 25 to 40 in good health and CMV-seronegative.

This rearrangement joins TRBV5-1 to TRBJ1-4; D ambiguous. The CDR3 sequence is 15 residues long. Germline V gene lookup returns CDR1 SGHRS and CDR2 YFSETQ. The V gene lost 2 bases and the J gene lost 7 bases, with 15 bases spanning the gap. CDR3 coding DNA: TGCGCCAGCAGCTTTAGGTCTTCCTCGGGTGAAAAACTGTTTTTT. The encoded protein is CASSFRSSSGEKLFF.

The genes are TRBV7-6 and TRBJ2-1; D may be TRBD1 (6 bases). Germline-derived CDR1 and CDR2 are SGHVS and FNYEAQ. The CDR3 runs to 13 residues. V was clipped by 5 bases and J by 9 bases, with 14 bases between them. CDR3 amino acids: CASSQRTVGEQFF. CDR3 sequence (DNA): TGTGCCAGCAGCCAGAGGACAGTGGGTGAGCAGTTCTTC.

This sequence joins TRBV10-2 and TRBJ1-5; no clear D gene. V lost 4 bases and J lost 4, with 11 bases in between. This CDR3 is 14 amino acids long. Per germline, CDR1 WSHSY and CDR2 SAAADI. The CDR3 protein is CASSAASGNQPQHF. The CDR3 coding sequence is TGCGCCAGCAGTGCGGCGTCGGGAAATCAGCCCCAGCATTTT.

This clone was seen once. The rearrangement joins TRBV4-1 to TRBJ1-1; 7 positions agree with TRBD1. This CDR3 comprises 16 residues. Germline-derived CDR1 and CDR2 are MGHRA and YSYEKL. Trimming removed 2 bases from V and 7 bases from J; junction bases left unmatched: 13. The CDR3 DNA follows: TGCGCCAGCAGCCAACCGCAGGGGGGAATTGGGCGTGAAGCTTTCTTT. It specifies CASSQPQGGIGREAFF.

The table lists this clone with a few counts. J is TRBJ1-1 and V is TRBV7-9; 9 bases fit TRBD1. V was pared by 5 bases and J by 2 bases, with 6 bases of the junction left unmatched. Germline V gives CDR1 SEHNR, CDR2 FQNEAQ (reference sequence). There are 15 residues in the CDR3. The CDR3 region has the DNA TGTGCCAGCAGCCTCGGGACAGGGACAAACACTGAAGCTTTCTTT. This gives the protein CASSLGTGTNTEAFF.

V usage is TRBV2 and J usage is TRBJ2-5, with D possibly matching TRBD1 (6 bases). Near its end, the DNA agrees better with TRBJ2-7, so the J call may be wrong. CDR1 SNHLY and CDR2 FYNNEI come from the germline V gene. The CDR3 runs to 14 residues. In DNA form, the CDR3 reads TGTGCCAGCAGTCCAACCGGGACACGCTACGAGCAGTACTTC. Its protein is CASSPTGTRYEQYF.

The rearrangement uses TRBV18 and TRBJ1-6; a weak D match, TRBD1 (6 bases). Per the germline V gene, CDR1 is KGHSH and CDR2 is LQKENI. This CDR3 is built from 15 residues. Trimming took off 6 bases at V and 7 bases at J, with 16 bases between the two ends. For the CDR3, the DNA is TGTGCCAGCTCGCAAAGTACAGGGTTGAATTCACCCCTCCACTTT. Translation gives CASSQSTGLNSPLHF.

V and J are TRBV9 and TRBJ2-5; 10 bases align to TRBD1. The CDR3 has 17 amino acids. Germline V gene sequence: CDR1 SGDLS, CDR2 YYNGEE. V lost 0 bases, J lost 2 bases, and 7 bases stayed unmatched. The CDR3 sequence: CASSVAFGQGVQETQYF. The CDR3 nucleotides read TGTGCCAGCAGCGTAGCTTTCGGACAGGGGGTTCAAGAGACCCAGTACTTC.

The rearrangement uses TRBV7-8 and TRBJ2-2; 9 bases map to TRBD1. From germline, CDR1 is SGHVS and CDR2 FQNEAQ. CDR3 length: 18 residues. The V and J ends lost 0 bases and 6 bases, in that order; junction bases with no gene match: 11. The CDR3 sequence is CASSLAFTGGLVAGELFF. The CDR3 region has the DNA TGTGCCAGCAGCTTAGCTTTTACAGGGGGCTTAGTCGCCGGGGAGCTGTTTTTT.

This clone appeared a few times. This chain connects TRBV7-6 to TRBJ1-4; a weak D match, TRBD1 (5 bases). CDR3 length equals 15 residues. Trimming removed 2 bases from V and 2 bases from J, with 9 bases in between. Germline values: CDR1 SGHVS, CDR2 FNYEAQ. The CDR3 DNA reads as TGTGCCAGCAGCTTAAGAAGGGGTACTAATGAAAAACTGTTTTTT. This gives the protein CASSLRRGTNEKLFF.

This CDR3 reads CASSSRQRGSQETQYF. DNA of the CDR3: TGTGCCAGCAGCTCGAGACAGCGGGGGTCCCAAGAGACCCAGTACTTC. This chain uses TRBV5-6 with TRBJ2-5; TRBD2 matches 8 bases. CDR1 and CDR2 from the germline V gene are SGHDT and YYEEEE. CDR3 length equals 16 residues. V trimming: 3 bases; J trimming: 1 base; junction bases outside the gene matches: 8.

This chain links TRBV28 with TRBJ1-2; 8 bases map to TRBD1. The CDR3 loop spans 14 amino acids. After removal of 2 bases from V and 4 bases from J, the junction contained 3 bases not matched to a gene. Looked up from germline, CDR1 is MDHEN and CDR2 is SYDVKM. The chain's CDR3 is CASSLPGGAYGYTF. DNA of the CDR3: TGTGCCAGCAGTTTACCAGGGGGCGCCTATGGCTACACCTTC.

The chain joins TRBV10-3 to TRBJ1-3; D perhaps matches TRBD1 (6 bases). Germline-derived CDR1 and CDR2 are ENHRY and SYGVKD. Trimming took 8 bases from V and 4 from J, leaving 12 bases between them. This CDR3 spans 13 amino acids. The CDR3 is CAIPGGQGNTIYF. The CDR3, as DNA: TGTGCCATCCCCGGGGGGCAAGGAAACACCATATATTTT.

This clone came up once. The chain links TRBV9 to TRBJ1-5, with D possibly matching TRBD1 (5 bases). Germline V gives CDR1 SGDLS, CDR2 YYNGEE. V lost 3 bases to trimming and J lost 4 bases, with 11 bases between them. CDR3 length equals 14 residues. The CDR3 here is CASSETVTNQPQHF. The CDR3 region has the DNA TGTGCCAGCAGCGAGACAGTTACTAATCAGCCCCAGCATTTT. Full variable domain (missing parts from reference TRBV9 and TRBJ1-5): DSGVTQTPKHLITATGQRVTLRCSPRSGDLSVYWYQQSLDQGLQFLIQYYNGEERAKGNILERFSAQQFPDLHSELNLSSLELGDSALYFCASSETVTNQPQHFGDGTRLSIL.

V and J are TRBV6-1 and TRBJ2-7; possibly TRBD1 for D (7 bases). Trimming left V 8 bases short and J 7 bases short, with 15 bases between. The germline V gene has CDR1 MNHNS and CDR2 SASEGT. This CDR3 has 12 residues. Here the CDR3 reads CASETQGGEQYF. The DNA of the CDR3 is TGTGCCAGCGAAACTCAGGGGGGTGAGCAGTACTTC.

This chain connects TRBV14 to TRBJ1-2; 8 bases map to TRBD1. Per germline, CDR1 SGHDN and CDR2 FVKESK. The CDR3 sequence is 13 residues long. J gave up 8 bases and V 4 bases, and 6 bases lay outside the gene matches. This chain's CDR3 is CASSPQTGVGYTF. DNA of the CDR3: TGTGCCAGCAGCCCCCAGACAGGGGTCGGCTACACCTTC. The whole variable domain, remainder taken from reference TRBV14 and TRBJ1-2, is EAGVTQFPSHSVIEKGQTVTLRCDPISGHDNLYWYRRVMGKEIKFLLHFVKESKQDESGMPNNRFLAERTGGTYSTLKVQPAELEDSGVYFCASSPQTGVGYTFGSGTRLTVV.

The chain has TRBV19 and TRBJ2-7; D uncertain. Germline assignment: CDR1 LNHDA and CDR2 SQIVND (reference sequence). V lost 3 bases, J lost 6 bases, and 15 bases lay in between. The CDR3 runs 14 residues. The CDR3 DNA reads as TGTGCCAGTAGTATGGGCAGTCCACCTGGCGAGCAGTACTTC. This gives the protein CASSMGSPPGEQYF.

The rearrangement joins TRBV7-9 to TRBJ2-7; D is possibly TRBD2 (5 bases). Germline V gives CDR1 SEHNR, CDR2 FQNEAQ (reference sequence). This CDR3 spans 15 amino acids. Trimming stripped 3 bases from V and 3 bases from J, with 15 bases between. DNA of the CDR3: TGTGCCAGCAGCTTGCCGGGGTCCTCCAACTACGAGCAGTACTTC. Protein product: CASSLPGSSNYEQYF.

The J gene is TRBJ2-1, the V gene TRBV4-1; TRBD2 agrees at 9 bases. V lost 7 bases to trimming and J lost 4 bases; unmatched junction nucleotides: 8. Germline assignment: CDR1 MGHRA and CDR2 YSYEKL. CDR3 length equals 15 residues. The CDR3 sequence is CASKVAGALYNEQFF. Written as DNA, the CDR3 is TGCGCCAGCAAAGTAGCGGGAGCCCTTTACAATGAGCAGTTCTTC.

This clone appeared once. The chain recombines TRBV6-1 with TRBJ2-7, with 8 bases identical to TRBD1. V was pared by 11 bases and J by 4 bases, with 10 bases of the junction left unmatched. The CDR3 runs to 13 residues. CDR1 is MNHNS and CDR2 is SASEGT in the germline V gene. The CDR3 DNA follows: TGTGCCGCGCGAGGCGGACAGGGTTACGAGCAGTACTTC. Amino acid sequence: CAARGGQGYEQYF.